Below, 11 T cell receptor beta chains from the same sample are listed, as sequenced in a study of cytomegalovirus exposure and HLA in healthy donors. PCR was performed using 60 Vbeta and 13 Jbeta primers. The protocol was immunoSEQ multiplex PCR, while the TCRdb copy is restricted to in-frame clones and leaves out a portion. The sample records roughly 110,000 clones, around 80% being singletons. Sequencing used PBMCs. The receptors come from a man aged 55 to 70 in good health and CMV-seronegative.

The chain couples TRBV5-1 to TRBJ2-7; tentative D call: TRBD2 (6 bases). Trimming took off 7 bases at V and 1 base at J, with 12 bases between the two ends. The V gene's germline CDR1 is SGHRS and CDR2 YFSETQ. The CDR3 is 13 amino acids. The CDR3 nucleotides read TGCGCCAGCGGCCGCGGGGAATCCTACGAGCAGTACGTC. This sequence encodes CASGRGESYEQYV.

The chain couples TRBV7-2 to TRBJ1-6; TRBD1 matches 7 bases. This CDR3 has 14 residues. The J segment lost 11 bases and the V segment lost 6 bases, leaving 10 bases of the junction unmatched. Germline V gene sequence: CDR1 SGHTA, CDR2 FQGNSA. The CDR3 sequence is CASSPRQGRTPLHF. The CDR3 DNA follows: TGTGCCAGCAGTCCGCGACAGGGTCGGACACCCCTCCACTTT.

The CDR3 loop reads CASSFPLETQYF. The CDR3 DNA follows: TGTGCCAGCAGCTTTCCATTAGAGACCCAGTACTTC. The chain recombines TRBV5-4 with TRBJ2-5, with unresolved D. Germline values: CDR1 SGHNT, CDR2 YYREEE (reference sequence). V was pared by 2 bases and J by 4 bases, with 6 bases between. This CDR3 has 12 amino acids.

This sequence joins TRBV5-4 and TRBJ2-5; tentatively, D is TRBD1 (5 bases). Germline CDR1 is SGHNT and CDR2 is YYREEE (reference sequence). V lost 3 bases to trimming and J lost 0 bases, with 12 bases between them. The length of the CDR3 is 15 residues. The CDR3 nucleotides read TGTGCCAGCAGCTCAAAGACAGAAAACCAAGAGACCCAGTACTTC. Amino acid sequence: CASSSKTENQETQYF. The entire variable domain, with the rest obtained from reference TRBV5-4 and TRBJ2-5, is as follows: ETGVTQSPTHLIKTRGQQVTLRCSSQSGHNTVSWYQQALGQGPQFIFQYYREEENGRGNFPPRFSGLQFPNYSSELNVNALELDDSALYLCASSSKTENQETQYFGPGTRLLVL.

The chain recombines TRBV27 with TRBJ2-6, with D unclear. Trimming took 5 bases from V and 0 from J, leaving 11 bases between them. CDR1 and CDR2 from the germline V gene are MNHEY and SMNVEV (reference sequence). The CDR3 contains 16 residues. The CDR3 is CASSPTISSGANVLTF. For the CDR3, the DNA is TGTGCCAGCAGTCCAACAATAAGCTCTGGGGCCAACGTCCTGACTTTC.

This chain uses TRBV7-2 with TRBJ1-1, with 8 bases that match TRBD1. This CDR3 comprises 15 residues. V lost 5 bases to trimming and J lost 1 base; unmatched junction nucleotides: 6. From germline, CDR1 is SGHTA and CDR2 FQGNSA. The CDR3 reads CASSERGTGNTEAFF. The CDR3, as DNA: TGTGCCAGCAGCGAACGGGGGACAGGGAACACTGAAGCTTTCTTT.

The chain joins TRBV5-3 to TRBJ2-7; D may be TRBD1 (6 bases). TRBV5-3 counts as an open reading frame of uncertain function. Trimming pared 1 base from V and 3 bases from J, leaving 8 bases between. The CDR3 runs to 13 residues. This chain's CDR3 is CARSLPGDYEQYF. The CDR3 DNA reads as TGTGCCAGAAGCTTGCCAGGGGACTACGAGCAGTACTTC.

This clone was seen a handful of times. The V gene is TRBV11-2, the J gene TRBJ1-1; 9 bases fit TRBD1. After removal of 5 bases from V and 5 bases from J, the junction contained 6 bases not matched to a gene. CDR1 is SGHAT, CDR2 FQNNGV, per germline. This CDR3 region has 14 residues. CDR3 sequence (DNA): TGTGCCAGCAGCCAAAGGACAGGGGTGACTGAAGCTTTCTTT. Translated, it gives CASSQRTGVTEAFF.

This clone is a singleton in its sample. The chain carries TRBV28 and TRBJ2-3; D is uncertain. Trimming shortened V by 6 bases and J by 3 bases, and 19 bases separated the two germline ends. CDR1 MDHEN and CDR2 SYDVKM come from the germline V gene. The CDR3 sequence is 16 residues long. The CDR3 coding sequence is TGTGCCAGCAGCACATCCGTGAGGCCTGGAACAGATACGCAGTATTTT. As protein: CASSTSVRPGTDTQYF.

This clone appeared once. The rearrangement joins TRBV5-1 to TRBJ1-1; tentative D call: TRBD1 (6 bases). The CDR3 loop spans 12 amino acids. V gave up 0 bases and J gave up 11 bases, with 11 bases separating them. Germline V gives CDR1 SGHRS, CDR2 YFSETQ. In DNA form, the CDR3 reads TGCGCCAGCAGCTTGGAACAGGGTAAGGCTTTCTTT. Translation: CASSLEQGKAFF.

Turning to this clone: No conserved phenylalanine or tryptophan ends this CDR3, so it is likely a read error. The DNA is omitted, as the CDR3 cannot be located on it reliably, and the CDR3 follows TCRdb's listing. V is TRBV10-3 and J is TRBJ2-6; the listed D gene, TRBD2, was not tested against the DNA. The CDR3 length equals 9 residues, ends included. Germline CDR1 is ENHRY and CDR2 is SYGVKD. The CDR3 sequence is CARTGTSGD.